This TCR beta chain comes out of a study of shared clonotypes between healthy human individuals. Overall study context: The cohort had a couple of women and a few men, ages 18 to 49.

Clones were sequenced by immunoSEQ multiplex PCR, and TCRdb holds only the in-frame ones, with some missing. The sample consists of under 650,000 clones, almost 97% of them appearing once. The CDR3 totals 14 residues. Germline V gene data show CDR1 as SGHRS and CDR2 as YFSETQ. Trimming at V came to 5 bases and at J to 2 bases, leaving 3 bases not matched to a gene. A remark on this clone: Its antigen is still unknown.

Study outcomes and limitations: Clonotypes shared by all four donors outscored non-shared clonotypes in generation probability. Several donors held around 5% of naive CD4 clonotypes in common.

The sequence was collected from a woman aged 25 to 45 in good health. The chain joins TRBV5-1 to TRBJ1-4, with 7 bases lining up with TRBD1. The sample comprised naive CD4+ T cells sorted from blood. Indicated subset: CD45RA+ positively selected. The CDR3 DNA reads TGCGCCAGCAGTACAGGGGCTACTAATGAAAAACTGTTTTTT. It is translated as CASSTGATNEKLFF.